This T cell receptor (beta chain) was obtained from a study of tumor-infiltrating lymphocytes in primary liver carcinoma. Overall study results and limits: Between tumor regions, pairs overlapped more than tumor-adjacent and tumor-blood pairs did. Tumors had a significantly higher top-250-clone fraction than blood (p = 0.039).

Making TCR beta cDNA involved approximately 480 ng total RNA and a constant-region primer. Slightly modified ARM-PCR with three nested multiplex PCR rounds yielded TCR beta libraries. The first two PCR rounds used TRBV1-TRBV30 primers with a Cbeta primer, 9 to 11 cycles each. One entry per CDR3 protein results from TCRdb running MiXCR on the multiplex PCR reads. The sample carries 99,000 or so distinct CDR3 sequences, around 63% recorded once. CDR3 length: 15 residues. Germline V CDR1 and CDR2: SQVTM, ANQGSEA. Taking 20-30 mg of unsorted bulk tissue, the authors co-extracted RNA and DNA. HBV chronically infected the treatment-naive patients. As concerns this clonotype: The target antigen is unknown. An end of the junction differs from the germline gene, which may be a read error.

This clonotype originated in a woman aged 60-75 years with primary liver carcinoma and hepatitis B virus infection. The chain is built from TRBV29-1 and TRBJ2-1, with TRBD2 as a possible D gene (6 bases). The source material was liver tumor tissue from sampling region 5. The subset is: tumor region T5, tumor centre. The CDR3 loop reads CSVEEVWGDHSEQFF. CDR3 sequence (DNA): TGCAGCGTCGAAGAGGTGTGGGGGGATCATAGTGAGCAGTTCTTC.